This entry describes one TCR beta chain. Antigen specificity is unknown. This sample is part of a study of T cells in Graves' hyperthyroidism and ophthalmopathy. Regions amplified from RNA transcripts were the TCR beta CDR3 regions. First-round RT-PCR of the TCR CDR3 relied on the HTBI primer set. TCRdb independently ran MiXCR on the multiplex PCR reads; one entry per CDR3 protein. The sample includes hundreds of thousands of distinct CDR3 sequences, around 15% seen only once; the top ten take less than 3.5%. V lost 5 bases to trimming and J lost 3 bases, with 13 bases between them. Germline loops: CDR1 SGHAT, CDR2 FQNNGV. The CDR3 consists of 14 residues. Study-wide results and limits: Most clonotypes expanded in thyroid above 0.001 were likewise present in blood. Before onset, ophthalmopathy was predicted by the model a median around 6.2 months earlier. Ophthalmopathy and stable hyperthyroidism were separated by a 13 V-J model.

Material for sequencing was blood. The clonotype originates from a woman in her 40s with Graves' ophthalmopathy. The chain couples TRBV11-2 to TRBJ2-5, with a weak D call TRBD2 (6 bases). CDR3 nucleotides: TGTGCCAGCAGCCCCCGGGACTTGAAAGAGACCCAGTACTTC. It yields the protein CASSPRDLKETQYF.